Presented here are 25 T cell receptor beta chains from one specimen sequenced in a study of cytomegalovirus exposure and HLA in healthy donors. 13 Jbeta primers and 60 Vbeta primers were used for the PCR. TCRdb keeps only in-frame clones here, not all; method: immunoSEQ multiplex PCR. The sample has fewer than 60,000 clones, around three quarters seen once; the top ten hold about 3.6%. The sequenced sample consisted of PBMCs. These receptors all stem from a woman between 40 and 50 years old in good health and CMV-seropositive.

The V gene is TRBV7-9, the J gene TRBJ2-3; the match to TRBD2 covers 8 bases. Germline loops: CDR1 SEHNR, CDR2 FQNEAQ (reference sequence). The V and J ends lost 4 bases and 1 base, in that order; junction bases with no gene match: 13. The CDR3 is made up of 18 amino acids. CDR3 bases: TGTGCCAGCAGCTACGGTTCGGCGGGGGGCCTACGCACAGATACGCAGTATTTT. The encoded protein is CASSYGSAGGLRTDTQYF.

Of note for this clone: The sample contains more than one DNA sequence encoding this CDR3. In DNA, the CDR3 is TGTGCCAGCAGCACAGTGACCCCAAGGGGGTCCCCCCTCCACTTT. It translates to CASSTVTPRGSPLHF. The J gene is TRBJ1-6, the V gene TRBV11-1; D may be TRBD1 (6 bases). In germline, CDR1 is SGHAT, CDR2 FQDESV (reference sequence). The CDR3 is made up of 15 amino acids. Deletions cut 5 bases from V and 13 bases from J, with 21 bases between. Full variable domain (missing parts from reference TRBV11-1 and TRBJ1-6): EAEVAQSPRYKITEKSQAVAFWCDPISGHATLYWYRQILGQGPELLVQFQDESVVDDSQLPKDRFSAERLKGVDSTLKIQPAELGDSAMYLCASSTVTPRGSPLHFGNGTRLTVT.

This clone was counted between two and nine times. This sequence joins TRBV7-9 and TRBJ1-2; D ambiguous. CDR1 SEHNR and CDR2 FQNEAQ come from the germline V gene (reference sequence). The length of the CDR3 is 14 residues. The V end lost 0 bases, the J end lost 9 bases, and 14 bases lay between the germline ends. The CDR3: CASSLAPEGASYTF. The CDR3 nucleotides read TGTGCCAGCAGCTTAGCGCCGGAGGGAGCGAGCTACACCTTC.

The rearrangement links TRBV29-1 to TRBJ1-2, with 10 positions matching TRBD1. Trimming removed 6 bases from V and 5 bases from J; junction bases left unmatched: 9. This CDR3 has 14 residues. The germline V gene encodes CDR1 SQVTM and CDR2 ANQGSEA. The CDR3 reads CSVGDRGSPYGYTF. CDR3 sequence (DNA): TGCAGCGTGGGGGACAGGGGATCCCCTTATGGCTACACCTTC. The whole variable domain, filled in from reference TRBV29-1 and TRBJ1-2, reads SAVISQKPSRDICQRGTSLTIQCQVDSQVTMMFWYRQQPGQSLTLIATANQGSEATYESGFVIDKFPISRPNLTFSTLTVSNMSPEDSSIYLCSVGDRGSPYGYTFGSGTRLTVV.

J is TRBJ1-1 and V is TRBV5-1; no clear D. The CDR3 contains 16 residues. Germline CDR1 is SGHRS and CDR2 is YFSETQ. Trimming left V 1 base short and J 0 bases short, with 13 bases between. DNA of the CDR3: TGCGCCAGCAGCTTGCGAGGGAATGGGATGAACACTGAAGCTTTCTTT. It specifies CASSLRGNGMNTEAFF. The full variable domain, rest sourced from reference TRBV5-1 and TRBJ1-1, is KAGVTQTPRYLIKTRGQQVTLSCSPISGHRSVSWYQQTPGQGLQFLFEYFSETQRNKGNFPGRFSGRQFSNSRSEMNVSTLELGDSALYLCASSLRGNGMNTEAFFGQGTRLTVV.

V gene TRBV27 combines with J gene TRBJ1-2; D is ambiguous. The CDR3 is made up of 14 amino acids. Germline-derived CDR1 and CDR2 are MNHEY and SMNVEV (reference sequence). Deletions cut 10 bases from V and 2 bases from J, with 17 bases between. The CDR3 reads CATSVAGRNYGYTF. The CDR3 DNA is TGTGCCACCTCTGTGGCGGGTAGGAACTATGGCTACACCTTC.

This rearrangement joins TRBV4-3 to TRBJ1-3, with no clear D. This CDR3 contains 15 residues. V lost 0 bases and J lost 4, with 10 bases in between. The germline V gene has CDR1 LGHNA and CDR2 YSLEER. The CDR3 nucleotides are TGCGCCAGCAGCCAAGATCCGGGTCTCGGAAACACCATATATTTT. Residues: CASSQDPGLGNTIYF.

The rearrangement joins TRBV10-2 to TRBJ2-3; a possible D gene is TRBD2 (7 bases). The germline V and J ends were trimmed by 8 bases and 5 bases, with 20 bases remaining between them. Germline CDR1 reads WSHSY; CDR2 reads SAAADI. The CDR3 length is 15 residues. The CDR3 loop reads CASLSAGADGDTQYF. DNA for the CDR3: TGCGCCAGCCTCTCCGCGGGGGCCGATGGAGATACGCAGTATTTT.

The CDR3 bases are TGTGCCAGCAGTGACGCGGACAGGGGGAACACAGATACGCAGTATTTT. It yields the protein CASSDADRGNTDTQYF. The chain is built from TRBV6-1 and TRBJ2-3, with 10 positions matching TRBD1. Germline CDR1 MNHNS, CDR2 SASEGT. Trimming cost V 3 bases and J 2 bases; bases outside gene matches: 5. The CDR3 length is 16 residues.

This chain joins TRBV18 and TRBJ1-3; TRBD1 matches at 8 bases. Trimming took 3 bases from V and 4 from J; bases not matched to a gene: 5. Germline V gives CDR1 KGHSH, CDR2 LQKENI. The CDR3 covers 15 residues. The CDR3 is CASSPGQGIGNTIYF. The CDR3 bases are TGTGCCAGCTCACCTGGACAGGGAATAGGAAACACCATATATTTT.

The CDR3 loop reads CASSRSGTKYNEQFF. CDR3 nucleotide sequence: TGTGCCAGCAGCCGATCGGGGACTAAATACAATGAGCAGTTCTTC. The chain links TRBV6-4 to TRBJ2-1; 7 bases line up with TRBD2. V was pared by 6 bases and J by 4 bases, with 9 bases of the junction left unmatched. The CDR3 runs to 15 residues. Germline CDR1 reads MRHNA; CDR2 reads SNTAGT.

Concerning this clone: One end of the junction fails to match germline, which may point to a read error. This chain connects TRBV27 to TRBJ1-1, with 7 bases lining up with TRBD1. The V gene's germline CDR1 is MNHEY and CDR2 SMNVEV (reference sequence). The CDR3 runs 14 residues. In nucleotides, the CDR3 is TGTGCCGGCAGTCCTTGGACAGGGAACACTGAAGCTTTCTTT. This gives the protein CAGSPWTGNTEAFF.

The chain recombines TRBV13 with TRBJ1-1; D gene uncertain. From germline, CDR1 is PRHDT and CDR2 FYEKMQ (reference sequence). CDR3 length: 13 residues. V shed 0 bases and J shed 7 bases, with 9 bases lying between them. The CDR3 coding sequence is TGTGCCAGCAGCTTAGGAGCCGCTATTGAAGCTTTCTTT. It translates to CASSLGAAIEAFF.

This chain links TRBV4-3 with TRBJ1-3; D unresolved. CDR3 length equals 17 residues. V was pared by 2 bases and J by 0 bases, with 14 bases between. In germline, CDR1 is LGHNA, CDR2 YSLEER. The CDR3 coding sequence is TGCGCCAGCAGCCAATACCTCCGGAGGGCCTCTGGAAACACCATATATTTT. It yields the protein CASSQYLRRASGNTIYF.

The chain recombines TRBV7-2 with TRBJ1-6; D remains unclear. This CDR3 is 15 amino acids long. CDR1 is SGHTA and CDR2 is FQGNSA in the germline V gene. Trimming left V 1 base short and J 4 bases short, with 8 bases between. The DNA for the CDR3 is TGTGCCAGCAGCTTAGTGGCCGATTATAATTCACCCCTCCACTTT. The encoded protein is CASSLVADYNSPLHF. Variable domain in full (rest from reference TRBV7-2 and TRBJ1-6): GAGVSQSPSNKVTEKGKDVELRCDPISGHTALYWYRQSLGQGLEFLIYFQGNSAPDKSGLPSDRFSAERTGGSVSTLTIQRTQQEDSAVYLCASSLVADYNSPLHFGNGTRLTVT.

The V call is TRBV5-4, the J call TRBJ2-5; 8 bases line up with TRBD1. V was pared by 4 bases and J by 5 bases, with 4 bases of the junction left unmatched. Per the germline V gene, CDR1 is SGHNT and CDR2 is YYREEE (reference sequence). The CDR3 runs 13 residues. The DNA for the CDR3 is TGTGCCAGCAGCACCGACAGGGGCGAGACCCAGTACTTC. It translates to CASSTDRGETQYF.

This clone was seen a single time. The rearrangement joins TRBV5-8 to TRBJ1-2; the match to TRBD1 covers 10 bases. The germline CDR1 and CDR2 sequences are SGHTS and YDEGEE. The CDR3 contains 14 residues. V lost 4 bases, J lost 7 bases, and 7 bases stayed unmatched. CDR3 nucleotide sequence: TGTGCCAGCAGCCCCCGACAGGGGGCGCTTGGCTACACCTTC. Translated: CASSPRQGALGYTF.

This clone has a handful of counts. The chain employs TRBV6-1 and TRBJ1-5; 10 bases are shared with TRBD1. The CDR3 is 15 amino acids. From germline, CDR1 is MNHNS and CDR2 SASEGT. V trimming: 4 bases; J trimming: 5 bases; junction bases outside the gene matches: 5. Here the CDR3 reads CASSGRGQGYQPQHF. CDR3 nucleotides: TGTGCCAGCAGTGGTCGGGGACAGGGGTATCAGCCCCAGCATTTT.

The rearrangement uses TRBV9 and TRBJ2-4, with 7 nucleotides matching TRBD1. V lost 7 bases and J lost 4; bases outside the gene matches: 11. Germline CDR1 SGDLS, CDR2 YYNGEE. The CDR3 consists of 15 residues. CDR3 coding DNA: TGTGCCAGCGGAAGAGGGGGCAGAGGTAAAAACATTCAGTACTTC. Translation: CASGRGGRGKNIQYF.

The rearrangement uses TRBV5-4 and TRBJ2-5, with 9 bases identical to TRBD2. From germline, CDR1 is SGHNT and CDR2 YYREEE (reference sequence). Trimming cost V 4 bases and J 3 bases; bases outside gene matches: 7. The CDR3 has 15 residues. CDR3 region: CASSNSGTSKETQYF. The CDR3 DNA reads TGTGCCAGCAGCAACTCCGGGACTAGCAAAGAGACCCAGTACTTC.

This clone appeared a single time. The J gene is TRBJ1-6, the V gene TRBV12-5; TRBD1 aligns across 7 bases. In germline, CDR1 is LGHNT, CDR2 FRNRAP. CDR3 size: 13 residues. V shed 0 bases and J 13 bases; nucleotides not matched to a gene: 3. CDR3 sequence: CASGLVTGSPLHF. The CDR3 DNA sequence: TGTGCTAGTGGTTTGGTGACAGGGAGCCCCCTCCACTTT.

The CDR3 sequence: CASSLTAGNTIYF. The CDR3 region has the DNA TGTGCCAGCAGCTTAACAGCTGGAAACACCATATATTTT. The chain carries TRBV11-2 and TRBJ1-3; D ambiguous. This CDR3 has 13 residues. V was pared by 2 bases and J by 2 bases, with 4 bases between. The germline V gene has CDR1 SGHAT and CDR2 FQNNGV.

The chain uses TRBV19 and TRBJ2-5, with 8 bases fitting TRBD1. Trimming took 5 bases from V and 11 from J; bases not matched to a gene: 10. The CDR3 sequence is 13 residues long. Germline CDR1 is LNHDA and CDR2 is SQIVND (reference sequence). CDR3 DNA sequence: TGTGCCAGTAGTCCCCTTGACAGGGGTCAGCAGTACTTC. Amino acid sequence: CASSPLDRGQQYF.

This clone has just a few counts. The chain recombines TRBV19 with TRBJ1-2, with TRBD1 matching over 7 bases. CDR3 size: 16 residues. The germline V gene encodes CDR1 LNHDA and CDR2 SQIVND (reference sequence). Trimming removed 3 bases from V and 8 bases from J; junction bases left unmatched: 15. The CDR3 nucleotides read TGTGCCAGTAGTATGGGGGGACAGATCTACCCGCGGGGCTACACCTTC. Its protein is CASSMGGQIYPRGYTF.

This clone was observed a few times. The rearrangement links TRBV5-1 to TRBJ2-4; TRBD2 is a possible D gene (6 bases). Trimming left V 8 bases short and J 1 base short, with 13 bases between. The CDR3 loop spans 14 amino acids. CDR1 and CDR2 (germline): SGHRS, YFSETQ. CDR3 residues: CARRDSKAKNIQYF. The CDR3 DNA follows: TGCGCCAGGCGGGACTCCAAGGCCAAAAACATTCAGTACTTC.